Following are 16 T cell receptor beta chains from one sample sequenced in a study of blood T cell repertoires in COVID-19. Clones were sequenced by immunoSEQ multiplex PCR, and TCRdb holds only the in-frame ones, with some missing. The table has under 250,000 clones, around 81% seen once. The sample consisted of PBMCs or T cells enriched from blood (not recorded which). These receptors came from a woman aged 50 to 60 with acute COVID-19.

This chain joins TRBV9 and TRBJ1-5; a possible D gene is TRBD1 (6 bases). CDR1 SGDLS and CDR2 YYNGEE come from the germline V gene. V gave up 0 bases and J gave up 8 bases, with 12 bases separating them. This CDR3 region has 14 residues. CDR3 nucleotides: TGTGCCAGCAGCGTAGGTGGGGGCGCGGAGCCCCAGCATTTT. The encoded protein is CASSVGGGAEPQHF.

CDR3: CASSSDYIYEQYF. In DNA form, the CDR3 reads TGTGCCAGCAGTTCGGACTATATCTACGAGCAGTACTTC. The rearrangement links TRBV12-3 or TRBV12-4 to TRBJ2-7; the D gene is possibly TRBD2 (6 bases). V dropped 4 bases and J dropped 3 bases, with 10 bases sitting between them. The CDR3 spans 13 residues.

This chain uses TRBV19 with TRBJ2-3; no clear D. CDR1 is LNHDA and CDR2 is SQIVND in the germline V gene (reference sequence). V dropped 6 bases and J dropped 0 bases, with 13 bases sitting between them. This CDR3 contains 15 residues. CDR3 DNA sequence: TGTGCCAGTAGCAAGCTAGTCGCTAGCACAGATACGCAGTATTTT. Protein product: CASSKLVASTDTQYF.

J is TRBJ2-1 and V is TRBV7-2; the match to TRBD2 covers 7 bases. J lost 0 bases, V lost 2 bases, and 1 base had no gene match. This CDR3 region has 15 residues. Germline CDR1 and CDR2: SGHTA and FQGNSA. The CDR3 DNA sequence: TGTGCCAGCAGCTTATCGGGGGGCTCCTACAATGAGCAGTTCTTC. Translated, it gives CASSLSGGSYNEQFF. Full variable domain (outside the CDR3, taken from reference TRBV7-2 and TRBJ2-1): GAGVSQSPSNKVTEKGKDVELRCDPISGHTALYWYRQSLGQGLEFLIYFQGNSAPDKSGLPSDRFSAERTGGSVSTLTIQRTQQEDSAVYLCASSLSGGSYNEQFFGPGTRLTVL.

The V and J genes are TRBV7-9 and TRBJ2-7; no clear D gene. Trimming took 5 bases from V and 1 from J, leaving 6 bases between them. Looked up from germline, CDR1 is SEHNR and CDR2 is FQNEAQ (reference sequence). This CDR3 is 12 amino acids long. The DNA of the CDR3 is TGTGCCAGCAGCACCCAGTCCTACGAGCAGTACTTC. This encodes CASSTQSYEQYF.

The CDR3 loop reads CASSRRLIAGGQETQYF. The CDR3, as DNA: TGTGCCAGCAGCCGCAGACTGATAGCGGGGGGGCAAGAGACCCAGTACTTC. This chain joins TRBV7-2 and TRBJ2-5; TRBD2 matches 11 bases. Trimming removed 5 bases from V and 2 bases from J; junction bases left unmatched: 10. This CDR3 spans 17 amino acids. Germline V gene sequence: CDR1 SGHTA, CDR2 FQGNSA.

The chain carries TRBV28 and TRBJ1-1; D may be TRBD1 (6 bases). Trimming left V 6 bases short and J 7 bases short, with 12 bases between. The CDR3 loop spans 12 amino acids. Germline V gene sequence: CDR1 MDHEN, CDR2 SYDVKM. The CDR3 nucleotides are TGTGCCAGCAGAACAGGGACGTATGAAGCTTTCTTT. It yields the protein CASRTGTYEAFF.

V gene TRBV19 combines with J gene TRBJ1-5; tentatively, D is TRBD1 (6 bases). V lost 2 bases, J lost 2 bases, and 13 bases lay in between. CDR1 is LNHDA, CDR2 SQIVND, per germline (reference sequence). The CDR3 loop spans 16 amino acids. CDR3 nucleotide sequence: TGTGCCAGTAGTATATTTTCGGCAGGGGGCAATCAGCCCCAGCATTTT. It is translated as CASSIFSAGGNQPQHF.

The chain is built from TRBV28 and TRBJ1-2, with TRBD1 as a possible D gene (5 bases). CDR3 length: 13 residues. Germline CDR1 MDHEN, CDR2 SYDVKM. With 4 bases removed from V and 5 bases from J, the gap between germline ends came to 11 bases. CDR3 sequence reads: CASSSIQGYGYTF. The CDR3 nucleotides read TGTGCCAGCAGTTCCATTCAGGGTTATGGCTACACCTTC.

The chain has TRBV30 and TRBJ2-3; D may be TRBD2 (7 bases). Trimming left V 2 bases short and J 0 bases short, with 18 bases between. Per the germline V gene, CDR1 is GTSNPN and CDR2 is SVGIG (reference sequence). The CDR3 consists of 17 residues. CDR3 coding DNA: TGTGCCTGGAGTCGCGGGGGCCTAGCGGCAAGCACAGATACGCAGTATTTT. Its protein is CAWSRGGLAASTDTQYF.

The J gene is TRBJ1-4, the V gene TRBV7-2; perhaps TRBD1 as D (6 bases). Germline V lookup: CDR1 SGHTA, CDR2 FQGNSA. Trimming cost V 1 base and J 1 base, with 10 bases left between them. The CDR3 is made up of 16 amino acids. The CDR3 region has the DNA TGTGCCAGCAGCTTAGGCGACAGGAGAACTAATGAAAAACTGTTTTTT. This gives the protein CASSLGDRRTNEKLFF. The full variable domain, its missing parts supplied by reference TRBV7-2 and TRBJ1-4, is GAGVSQSPSNKVTEKGKDVELRCDPISGHTALYWYRQSLGQGLEFLIYFQGNSAPDKSGLPSDRFSAERTGGSVSTLTIQRTQQEDSAVYLCASSLGDRRTNEKLFFGSGTQLSVL.

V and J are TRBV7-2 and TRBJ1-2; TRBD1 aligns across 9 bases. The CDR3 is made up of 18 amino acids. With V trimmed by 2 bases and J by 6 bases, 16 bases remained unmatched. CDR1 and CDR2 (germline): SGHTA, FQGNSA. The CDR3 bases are TGTGCCAGCAGCTTAAACCTAGCCGGGACAGGGAAGATTCATGGCTACACCTTC. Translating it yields CASSLNLAGTGKIHGYTF.

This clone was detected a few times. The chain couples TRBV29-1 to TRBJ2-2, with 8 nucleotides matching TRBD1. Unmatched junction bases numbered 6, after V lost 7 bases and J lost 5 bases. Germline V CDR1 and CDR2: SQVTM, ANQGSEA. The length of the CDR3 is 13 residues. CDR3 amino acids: CSAHRGATGELFF. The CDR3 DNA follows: TGCAGCGCTCACAGGGGGGCGACCGGGGAGCTGTTTTTT.

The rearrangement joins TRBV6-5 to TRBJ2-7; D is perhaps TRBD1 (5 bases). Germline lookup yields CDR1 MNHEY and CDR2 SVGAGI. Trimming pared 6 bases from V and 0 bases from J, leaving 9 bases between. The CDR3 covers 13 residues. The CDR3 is CASRTVTSYEQYF. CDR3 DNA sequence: TGTGCCAGCAGGACAGTGACCTCCTACGAGCAGTACTTC.

The CDR3 protein is CASRQINTEAFF. In DNA, the CDR3 is TGTGCCAGCAGACAAATAAACACTGAAGCTTTCTTT. This rearrangement joins TRBV2 to TRBJ1-1; D unresolved. Per germline, CDR1 SNHLY and CDR2 FYNNEI. The CDR3 contains 12 residues. Trimming took 6 bases from V and 2 from J, leaving 7 bases between them.

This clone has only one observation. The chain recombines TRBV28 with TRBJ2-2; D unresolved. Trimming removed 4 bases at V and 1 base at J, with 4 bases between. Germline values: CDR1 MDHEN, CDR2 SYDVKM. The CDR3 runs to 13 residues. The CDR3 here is CASSYGNTGELFF. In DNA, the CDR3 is TGTGCCAGCAGTTACGGGAACACCGGGGAGCTGTTTTTT.